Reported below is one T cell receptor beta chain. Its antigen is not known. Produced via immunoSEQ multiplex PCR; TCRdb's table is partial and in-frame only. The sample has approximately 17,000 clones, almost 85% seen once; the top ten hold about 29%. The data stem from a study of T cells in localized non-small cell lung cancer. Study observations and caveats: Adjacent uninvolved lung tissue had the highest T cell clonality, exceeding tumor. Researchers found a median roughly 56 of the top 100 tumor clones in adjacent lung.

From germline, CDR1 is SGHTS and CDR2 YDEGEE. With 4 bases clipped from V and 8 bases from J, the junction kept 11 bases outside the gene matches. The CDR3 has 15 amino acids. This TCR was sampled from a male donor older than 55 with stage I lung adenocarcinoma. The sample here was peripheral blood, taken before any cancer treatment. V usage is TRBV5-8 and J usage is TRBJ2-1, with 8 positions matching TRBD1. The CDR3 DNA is TGTGCCAGCAGCCACCCGGACAGGGTCGGCGATGAGCAGTTCTTC. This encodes CASSHPDRVGDEQFF.